Below are 3 T cell receptor beta chains sequenced from a single sample in a study of TIL therapy for anti-PD-1-resistant metastatic lung cancer. Time point defined: pre-treatment sample, taken before nivolumab and TIL therapy. This was the immunoSEQ v3 assay. Produced via immunoSEQ multiplex PCR; TCRdb's table is partial and in-frame only. The data show about 19,000 clones, over 60% seen once. Sequences were derived from blood, sampled at baseline. These TCRs come from a person aged 25-85 years with non-small cell lung cancer.

This sequence joins TRBV30 and TRBJ1-2; no clear D gene. Trimming removed 4 bases at V and 2 bases at J, with 11 bases between. This CDR3 spans 13 amino acids. Looked up from germline, CDR1 is GTSNPN and CDR2 is SVGIG (reference sequence). The CDR3 DNA reads as TGTGCCTGGAAGGACCGAGGAAACTATGGCTACACCTTC. This encodes CAWKDRGNYGYTF. The variable domain in full, with the rest retrieved from reference TRBV30 and TRBJ1-2, is SQTIHQWPATLVQPVGSPLSLECTVEGTSNPNLYWYRQAAGRGLQLLFYSVGIGQISSEVPQNLSASRPQDRQFILSSKKLLLSDSGFYLCAWKDRGNYGYTFGSGTRLTVV.

This clone has a handful of counts. The chain combines TRBV30 with TRBJ2-7; no clear D gene. The germline gives CDR1 GTSNPN, CDR2 SVGIG (reference sequence). The CDR3 extends over 14 amino acids. V lost 1 base and J 0 bases, leaving 10 bases between the germline ends. CDR3 nucleotides: TGTGCCTGGAGTGGCCCCACAAGCTCCTACGAGCAGTACTTC. Translation: CAWSGPTSSYEQYF. Combining the CDR3 with reference TRBV30 and TRBJ2-7 gives the whole variable domain SQTIHQWPATLVQPVGSPLSLECTVEGTSNPNLYWYRQAAGRGLQLLFYSVGIGQISSEVPQNLSASRPQDRQFILSSKKLLLSDSGFYLCAWSGPTSSYEQYFGPGTRLTVT.

This clone occurred a few times. The V and J genes are TRBV5-1 and TRBJ2-3, with D unresolved. Germline loops: CDR1 SGHRS, CDR2 YFSETQ. Trimming removed 0 bases from V and 0 bases from J, with 5 bases in between. The CDR3 is 14 residues long. CDR3 loop: CASSLDSSTDTQYF. The DNA for the CDR3 is TGCGCCAGCAGCTTGGACAGTAGCACAGATACGCAGTATTTT.